This TCR beta chain appears in the sequencing data of a study of cytomegalovirus exposure and HLA in healthy donors. The PCR had 60 Vbeta and 13 Jbeta primers. TCRdb keeps only in-frame clones here, not all; method: immunoSEQ multiplex PCR. This sample has 80,000 to 95,000 clones, with over 55% found just once. The CDR3 totals 15 residues. Per the germline V gene, CDR1 is MNHEY and CDR2 is SMNVEV (reference sequence). The V segment lost 2 bases and the J segment 6 bases; nucleotides outside the gene matches: 6. Study-wide results and limits: The likely origin of a cluster of highly shared sequence variants was a sequencing artifact. Another analysis was done later, and it associated roughly 15,000 TCR beta sequences with HLA alleles at 0.05 false discovery rate. Roughly even sequencing depth across donors was the assumption behind the presence/absence analyses.

About this clone itself: What it binds is not known.

Sequenced sample: PBMCs. V gene TRBV27 combines with J gene TRBJ1-4; TRBD1 matches at 7 bases. This clonotype was obtained from a woman aged 25 to 45 in good health and CMV-seronegative. Here the CDR3 reads CASSLADRPDEKLFF. The CDR3 coding sequence is TGTGCCAGCAGTTTAGCGGACAGGCCAGATGAAAAACTGTTTTTT.